This T cell receptor beta chain derives from a study of cytotoxic CD8 clonotypes in ibrutinib-treated CLL (dated by TCRdb to about 2021). As for the study more broadly: In this cohort, about 15 patients were treatment-naive and ten to eleven were relapsed/refractory, while about 17 had unmutated IGHV. Samples averaged approximately 250,000 productive templates and about 94,000 productive rearrangements. Cryopreserved peripheral blood mononuclear cells were collected before treatment, at response, and at either disease progression or sustained remission. Longitudinal samples were available for about 30% of the 86 trial participants. Response samples were obtained after a median of approximately eleven months of treatment, with a range of roughly 6 to 36 months. Every sample from remission and from progressive disease was obtained while the patients were still on ibrutinib. Partial responses were observed in about 25 patients and complete responses in 2; after a median follow-up of 68 months, remission was maintained in approximately 14 patients and progression was observed in some 12. Findings and caveats that apply to the study as a whole: Baseline clonality was found to be higher than that of age-matched healthy donors and was strongly correlated with circulating CD8+ T-cell counts. At ibrutinib response clonality went up, during sustained remission it held steady, and at progression it dropped back toward baseline. Public clonotypes were found to be uncommon and were observed to contract or remain stable during treatment; the increase in clonality was shown to reflect expansion of private clonotypes at ibrutinib response. Sustained-remission and progressing patients did not have matched sampling times, and lymph node repertoires were not examined.

The sample's time point label, in plain terms: 12 to 13 months on ibrutinib. For TCR beta library preparation, about 2 micrograms of genomic DNA were isolated from cryopreserved PBMCs. High-throughput TCR beta sequencing was performed on longitudinal blood samples from CLL patients receiving ibrutinib monotherapy. Patients were enrolled in a phase 2 open-label single-center ibrutinib monotherapy trial. This clone was counted a few times. Its antigen specificity is not known. The input lacks base qualities; no much larger clone sits a single base away. Its CDR3 holds 13 amino acids, cysteine through phenylalanine. The CDR3 DNA has 39 bases and is translated from base 1. V loses 4 bases, J loses 4 bases, and the germline ends lie 9 bases apart. The germline V gene (reference sequence) yields SGHNT for CDR1 and YYREEE for CDR2. The goal of deep resolution MiSeq sequencing was a depth between 1 in 1 million and 1 in 200,000 T cells, and coverage averaged 10x per clonotype. TCR beta libraries were generated with the immunoSEQ hsTCRB Kit. The authors processed their data as follows. The data were analyzed with ImmunoSEQ Analyzer and ImmunoSEQ Data Assistant, and V, D and J gene assignments followed IMGT definitions. Clonality was computed as one minus normalized Shannon entropy of productive rearrangement frequencies, ranging from 0 to 1. Only overrepresented clonotypes making up at least 0.05% of the repertoire of each patient were included in the public clonotype analysis. Repertoires from around 13 age-matched healthy donors in immuneACCESS were used as clonality controls. Here the immuneACCESS table is served through TCRdb, limited to in-frame sequences with V and J called. Missing clones are a known gap in these copies; in checked studies unresolved V genes cover under half, and the rest lacks a known reason. Clone size and the V and J calls come from that table; the DNA yielded D and trimming. The table for this sample lists roughly 220,000 clones; 79% of them were counted only once. The ten largest make up roughly an eighth of the sample.

The TCR comes from a human donor with chronic lymphocytic leukemia. The rearranged segments are TRBV5-4 and TRBJ1-5, and perhaps TRBD1 as D gene, on 5 matching bases. Material: PBMCs, obtained after 12 months of ibrutinib treatment. The CDR3 reads CASSPGRNQPQHF. The sequence in DNA is TGTGCCAGCAGCCCAGGGCGTAATCAGCCCCAGCATTTT.